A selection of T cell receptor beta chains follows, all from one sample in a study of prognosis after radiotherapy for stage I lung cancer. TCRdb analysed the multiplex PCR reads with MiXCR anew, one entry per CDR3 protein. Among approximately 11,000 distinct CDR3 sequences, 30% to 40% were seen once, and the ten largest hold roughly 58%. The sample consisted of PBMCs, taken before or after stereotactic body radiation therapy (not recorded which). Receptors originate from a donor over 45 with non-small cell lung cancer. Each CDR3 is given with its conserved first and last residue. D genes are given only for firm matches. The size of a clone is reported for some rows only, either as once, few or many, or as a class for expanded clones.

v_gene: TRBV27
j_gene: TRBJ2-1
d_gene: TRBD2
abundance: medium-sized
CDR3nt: TGTGCCAGCAGTTGGTTGCGGGAGGGGGGATACAATGAGCAGTTCTTC
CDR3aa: CASSWLREGGYNEQFF

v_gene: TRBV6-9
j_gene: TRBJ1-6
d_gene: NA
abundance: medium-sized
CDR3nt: TGTGCCAGCACCTTAAGGGGAGGGCATAATTCACCCCTCCACTTT
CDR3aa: CASTLRGGHNSPLHF

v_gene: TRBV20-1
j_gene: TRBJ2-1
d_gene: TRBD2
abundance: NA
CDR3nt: TGCAGTGCTAGAGATCCCGGGGGGGATTTTGAGCAGTTCTTC
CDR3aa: CSARDPGGDFEQFF

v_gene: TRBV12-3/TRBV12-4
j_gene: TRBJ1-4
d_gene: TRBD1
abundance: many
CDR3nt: TGTGCCAGCAGTCCCAACAGGGGAGAAAAACTGTTTTTT
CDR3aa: CASSPNRGEKLFF

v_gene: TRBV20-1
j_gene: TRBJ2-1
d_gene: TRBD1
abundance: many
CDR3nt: TGCAGTGGGGGGACAGGGGGCGATGAGCAGTTCTTC
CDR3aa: CSGGTGGDEQFF

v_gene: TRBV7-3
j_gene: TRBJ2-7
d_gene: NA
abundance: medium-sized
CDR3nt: TGTGCCAGCGGGGCCTACGAGCAGTACTTC
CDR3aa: CASGAYEQYF

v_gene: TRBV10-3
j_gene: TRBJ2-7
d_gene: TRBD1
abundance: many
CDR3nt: TGTGCCTTCAGTTTGGGACAGGGAATAGAGCAGTACTTC
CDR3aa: CAFSLGQGIEQYF

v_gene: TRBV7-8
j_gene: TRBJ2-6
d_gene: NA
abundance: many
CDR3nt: TGTGCCACGCGACGGACCTCTGGGGCCAACGTCCTGACTTTC
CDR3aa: CATRRTSGANVLTF

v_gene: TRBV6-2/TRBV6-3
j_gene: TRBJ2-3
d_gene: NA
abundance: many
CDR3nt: TGTGCCAGCAGTTACGGATGGGCGGCAGATACGCAGTATTTT
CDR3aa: CASSYGWAADTQYF

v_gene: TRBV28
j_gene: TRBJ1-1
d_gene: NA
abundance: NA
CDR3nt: TGTGCCAGCAGTCCAGGGTGGACTGAAGCTTTCTTT
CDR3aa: CASSPGWTEAFF

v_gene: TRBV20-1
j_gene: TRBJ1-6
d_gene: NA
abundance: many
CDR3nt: TGCAGTGCTAGGGACTCTAACTCCTATAATTCACCCCTCCACTTT
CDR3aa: CSARDSNSYNSPLHF

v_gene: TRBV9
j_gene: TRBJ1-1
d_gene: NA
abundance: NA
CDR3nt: TGTGCCATCAGCGACCGCGCTGGGGGCACTGAAGCTTTCTTT
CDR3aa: CAISDRAGGTEAFF

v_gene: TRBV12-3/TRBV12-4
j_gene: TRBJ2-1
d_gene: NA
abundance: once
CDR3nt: TGTGCCAGCAGTCGAGACTCTTACAATGAGCAGTTCTTC
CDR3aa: CASSRDSYNEQFF

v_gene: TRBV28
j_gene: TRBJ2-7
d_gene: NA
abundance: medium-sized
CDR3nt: TGTGCCAGCAGTGAGCGTCAGGCAACCTACGAGCAGTACTTC
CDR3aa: CASSERQATYEQYF

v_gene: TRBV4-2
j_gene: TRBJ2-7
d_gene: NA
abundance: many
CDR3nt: TGTGCCAGCAGCCAAGATCGGCGCTACGAGCAGTACTTC
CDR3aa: CASSQDRRYEQYF

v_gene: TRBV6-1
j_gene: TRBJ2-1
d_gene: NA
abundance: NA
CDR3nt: TGTGCCAGCAGCCCGATTTACATCCTCTACAATGAGCAGTTCTTC
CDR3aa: CASSPIYILYNEQFF

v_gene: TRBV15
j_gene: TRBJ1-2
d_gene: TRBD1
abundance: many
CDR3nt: TGTGCCACCAGCAGCGGGACAGGCTATGGCTACACCTTC
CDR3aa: CATSSGTGYGYTF

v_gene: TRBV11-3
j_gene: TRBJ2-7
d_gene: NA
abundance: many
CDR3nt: TGTGCCAGCAGCTTGCGAGACGGCTACGAGCAGTACTTC
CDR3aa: CASSLRDGYEQYF

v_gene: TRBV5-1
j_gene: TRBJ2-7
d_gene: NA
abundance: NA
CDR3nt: TGCGCCAGCAGCTTGGTGGGACCAGGGAACGAGCAGTACTTC
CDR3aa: CASSLVGPGNEQYF

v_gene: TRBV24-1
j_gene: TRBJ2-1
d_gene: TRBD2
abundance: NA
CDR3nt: TGTGCCACCGGAGAAGCGGGGCTTGAGCAGTTCTTC
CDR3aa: CATGEAGLEQFF

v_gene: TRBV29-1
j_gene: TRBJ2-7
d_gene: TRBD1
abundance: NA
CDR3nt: TGCAGCGTTGAAGGGTCTGGACAGGGCTCCTACGAGCAGTACTTC
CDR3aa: CSVEGSGQGSYEQYF